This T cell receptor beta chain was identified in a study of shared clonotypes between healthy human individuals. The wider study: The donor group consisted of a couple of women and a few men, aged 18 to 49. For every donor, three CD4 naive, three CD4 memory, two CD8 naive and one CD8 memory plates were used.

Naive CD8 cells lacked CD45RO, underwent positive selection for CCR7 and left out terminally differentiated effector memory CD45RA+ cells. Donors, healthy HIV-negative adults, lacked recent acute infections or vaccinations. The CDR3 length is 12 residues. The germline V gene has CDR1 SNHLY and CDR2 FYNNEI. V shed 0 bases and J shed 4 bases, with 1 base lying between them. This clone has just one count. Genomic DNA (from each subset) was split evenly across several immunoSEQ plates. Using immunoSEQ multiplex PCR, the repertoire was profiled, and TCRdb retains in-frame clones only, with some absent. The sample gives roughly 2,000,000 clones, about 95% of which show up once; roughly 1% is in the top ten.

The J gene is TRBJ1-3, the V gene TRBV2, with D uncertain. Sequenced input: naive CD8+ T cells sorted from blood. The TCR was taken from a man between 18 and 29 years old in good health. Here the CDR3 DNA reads TGTGCCAGCAGTGAAGCCGGAAACACCATATATTTT. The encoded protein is CASSEAGNTIYF.